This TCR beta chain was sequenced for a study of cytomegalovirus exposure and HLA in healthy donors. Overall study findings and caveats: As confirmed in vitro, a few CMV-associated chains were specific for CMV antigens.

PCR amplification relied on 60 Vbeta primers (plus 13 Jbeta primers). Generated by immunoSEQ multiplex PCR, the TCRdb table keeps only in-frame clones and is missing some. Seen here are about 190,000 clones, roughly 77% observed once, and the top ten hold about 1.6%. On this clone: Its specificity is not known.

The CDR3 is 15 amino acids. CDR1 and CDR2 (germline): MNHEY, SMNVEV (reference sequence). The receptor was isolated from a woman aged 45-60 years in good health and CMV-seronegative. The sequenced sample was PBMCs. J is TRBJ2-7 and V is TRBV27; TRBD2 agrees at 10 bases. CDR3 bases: TGTGCAACCGCCCCGGGACTAGCGAACTCCTACGAGCAGTACTTC. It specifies CATAPGLANSYEQYF.